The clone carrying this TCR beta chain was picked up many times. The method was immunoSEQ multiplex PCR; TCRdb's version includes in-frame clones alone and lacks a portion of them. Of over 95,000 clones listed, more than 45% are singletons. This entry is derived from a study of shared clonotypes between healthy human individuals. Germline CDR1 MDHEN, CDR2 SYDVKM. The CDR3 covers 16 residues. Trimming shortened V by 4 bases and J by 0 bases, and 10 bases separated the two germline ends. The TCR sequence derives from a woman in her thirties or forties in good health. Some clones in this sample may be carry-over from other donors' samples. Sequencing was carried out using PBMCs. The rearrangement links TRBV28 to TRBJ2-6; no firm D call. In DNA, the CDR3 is TGTGCCAGCAGTTACTCCGGTATCTCTGGGGCCAACGTCCTGACTTTC. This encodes CASSYSGISGANVLTF. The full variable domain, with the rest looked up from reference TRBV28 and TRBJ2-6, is DVKVTQSSRYLVKRTGEKVFLECVQDMDHENMFWYRQDPGLGLRLIYFSYDVKMKEKGDIPEGYSVSREKKERFSLILESASTNQTSMYLCASSYSGISGANVLTFGAGSRLTVL.